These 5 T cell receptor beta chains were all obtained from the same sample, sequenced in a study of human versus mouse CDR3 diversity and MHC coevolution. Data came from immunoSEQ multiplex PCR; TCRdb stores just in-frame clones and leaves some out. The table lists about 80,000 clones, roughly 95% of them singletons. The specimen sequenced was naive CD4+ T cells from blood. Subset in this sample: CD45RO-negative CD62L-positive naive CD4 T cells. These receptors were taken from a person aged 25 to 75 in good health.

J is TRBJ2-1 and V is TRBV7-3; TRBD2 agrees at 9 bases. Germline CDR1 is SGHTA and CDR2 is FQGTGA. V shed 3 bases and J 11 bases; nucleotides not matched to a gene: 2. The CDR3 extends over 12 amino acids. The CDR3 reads CASSLSGGQQFF. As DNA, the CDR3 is TGTGCCAGCAGCTTGAGCGGGGGGCAGCAGTTCTTC.

The CDR3 sequence: CASSLGQGRNEKLFF. CDR3 coding DNA: TGCGCCAGCAGCTTGGGACAGGGACGGAATGAAAAACTGTTTTTT. The chain has TRBV5-1 and TRBJ1-4; 7 nucleotides line up with TRBD1. The CDR3 consists of 15 residues. V gave up 0 bases and J gave up 5 bases; unmatched junction bases: 4. Germline V gene lookup returns CDR1 SGHRS and CDR2 YFSETQ.

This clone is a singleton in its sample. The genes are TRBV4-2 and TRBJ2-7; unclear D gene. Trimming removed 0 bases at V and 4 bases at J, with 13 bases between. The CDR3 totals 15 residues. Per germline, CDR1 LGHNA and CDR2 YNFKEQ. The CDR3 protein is CASSQDAKREYEQYF. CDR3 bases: TGTGCCAGCAGCCAAGATGCCAAGCGTGAGTACGAGCAGTACTTC.

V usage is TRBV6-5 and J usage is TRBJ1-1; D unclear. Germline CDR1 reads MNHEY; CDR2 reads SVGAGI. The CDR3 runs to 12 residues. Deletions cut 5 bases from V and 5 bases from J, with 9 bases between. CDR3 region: CASSIMRTEAFF. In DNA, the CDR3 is TGTGCCAGCAGTATAATGAGGACTGAAGCTTTCTTT.

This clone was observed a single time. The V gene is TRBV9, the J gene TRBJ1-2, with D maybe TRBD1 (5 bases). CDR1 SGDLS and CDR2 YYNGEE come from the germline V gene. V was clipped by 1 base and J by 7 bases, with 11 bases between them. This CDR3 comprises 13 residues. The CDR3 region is CASSVLAGGGYTF. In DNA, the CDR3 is TGTGCCAGCAGCGTACTAGCGGGGGGTGGCTACACCTTC. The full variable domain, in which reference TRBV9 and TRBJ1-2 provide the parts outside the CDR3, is DSGVTQTPKHLITATGQRVTLRCSPRSGDLSVYWYQQSLDQGLQFLIQYYNGEERAKGNILERFSAQQFPDLHSELNLSSLELGDSALYFCASSVLAGGGYTFGSGTRLTVV.